These 4 T cell receptor beta chains were all obtained from the same sample, sequenced in a study of Ad26.COV2.S vaccination and SARS-CoV-2 variants. Clones were read by immunoSEQ multiplex PCR, and TCRdb kept only the in-frame ones, dropping some. The sample carries some 250,000 clones, roughly 90% recorded once. As for treatment: around 19 received Ad26.COV2.S at low or high dose, single or two shots; about 5 received placebo; per-sample allocation not given. Specimens were obtained on day 63 following the first vaccine or placebo injection. This sample comprised peripheral blood, obtained in a trial of Ad26.COV2.S vaccine versus placebo. These receptors all come from a person aged 18-60 years who received the Ad26.COV2.S COVID-19 vaccine or a placebo.

The rearrangement links TRBV7-8 to TRBJ1-2; weak D call: TRBD1 (5 bases). Germline V gene lookup returns CDR1 SGHVS and CDR2 FQNEAQ. V lost 5 bases and J lost 1, with 11 bases in between. The CDR3 contains 14 residues. The CDR3 protein is CASSIREGNYGYTF. The CDR3 DNA reads as TGTGCCAGCAGCATCAGGGAGGGTAACTATGGCTACACCTTC.

The chain uses TRBV28 and TRBJ1-2; no firm D call. V was cut by 6 bases and J by 4 bases, with 21 bases left in between. Per germline, CDR1 MDHEN and CDR2 SYDVKM. CDR3 length: 16 amino acids. The CDR3 DNA is TGTGCCAGCAGCCAGTGGCCCGCTAGGGCCCCCTATGGCTACACCTTC. It encodes CASSQWPARAPYGYTF.

The V gene is TRBV5-1, the J gene TRBJ2-1; D perhaps matches TRBD1 (5 bases). Germline values: CDR1 SGHRS, CDR2 YFSETQ. The V gene lost 1 base and the J gene lost 9 bases, with 14 bases spanning the gap. The CDR3 totals 14 residues. The CDR3 sequence is CASSLQGPVGEQFF. The CDR3 bases are TGCGCCAGCAGCTTGCAGGGCCCCGTGGGTGAGCAGTTCTTC. Variable domain in full (rest from reference TRBV5-1 and TRBJ2-1): KAGVTQTPRYLIKTRGQQVTLSCSPISGHRSVSWYQQTPGQGLQFLFEYFSETQRNKGNFPGRFSGRQFSNSRSEMNVSTLELGDSALYLCASSLQGPVGEQFFGPGTRLTVL.

The rearrangement joins TRBV18 to TRBJ2-7; possibly TRBD1 for D (6 bases). The CDR3 totals 15 residues. The germline CDR1 and CDR2 sequences are KGHSH and LQKENI. V was shortened by 4 bases and J by 3 bases, with 16 bases between the two germline ends. As DNA, the CDR3 is TGTGCCAGCTCACTAGTCCGGGACAAAGACTACGAGCAGTACTTC. Protein product: CASSLVRDKDYEQYF.